This T cell receptor beta chain stems from a study of T cells expressing NK-cell markers. About the research overall: CD3+CD56+NKG2C+, CD3+CD56+NKG2C- and CD3+CD56-NKG2C+ T cells, once sorted, supplied the TCR beta repertoires. Seropositivity for HCMV was found in most of the eight sequenced donors, with one seronegative. Whole-study results and caveats: A few donors' CD3+CD56-NKG2C+ cells were dominated by the same clonotypes.

The germline CDR1 and CDR2 sequences are SGHNT and YENEEA. There are 15 residues in the CDR3. The TCR beta cDNA came from 5'RACE template switching with UMIs. TCRdb re-called the 5' RACE reads, yielding one record per CDR3 amino acid sequence without DNA. The sample table includes about 460,000 distinct CDR3 sequences. Points on this clonotype: Its specificity is unknown.

Sequencing was done on a sample of blood T cells: a sorted CD56 or NKG2C T cell subset, CD4+ or CD8+ T cells, or bulk PBMC T cells (not recorded which). The receptor's source is a woman between 50 and 59 years old in good health. The genes are TRBV11-3 and TRBJ2-1; the TCRdb call, TRBD2, lacks DNA for checking. The CDR3 sequence: CASSLVAGSYNEQFF.